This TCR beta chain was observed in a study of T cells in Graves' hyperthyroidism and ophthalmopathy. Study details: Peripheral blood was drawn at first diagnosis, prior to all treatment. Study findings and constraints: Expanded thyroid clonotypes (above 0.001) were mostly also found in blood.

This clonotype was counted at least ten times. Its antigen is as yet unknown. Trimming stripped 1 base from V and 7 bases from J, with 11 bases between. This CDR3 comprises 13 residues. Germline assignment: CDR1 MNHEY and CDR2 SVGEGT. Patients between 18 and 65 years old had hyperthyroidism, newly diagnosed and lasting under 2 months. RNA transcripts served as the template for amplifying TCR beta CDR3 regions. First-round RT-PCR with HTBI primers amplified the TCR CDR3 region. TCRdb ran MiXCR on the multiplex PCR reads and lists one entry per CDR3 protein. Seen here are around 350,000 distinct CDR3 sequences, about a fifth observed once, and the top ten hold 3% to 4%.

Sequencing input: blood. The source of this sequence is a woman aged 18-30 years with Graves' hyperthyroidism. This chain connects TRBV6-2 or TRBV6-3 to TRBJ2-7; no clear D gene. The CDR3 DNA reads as TGTGCCAGCAGTTACTATGTCTCGGAAGAGCAGTACTTC. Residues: CASSYYVSEEQYF.